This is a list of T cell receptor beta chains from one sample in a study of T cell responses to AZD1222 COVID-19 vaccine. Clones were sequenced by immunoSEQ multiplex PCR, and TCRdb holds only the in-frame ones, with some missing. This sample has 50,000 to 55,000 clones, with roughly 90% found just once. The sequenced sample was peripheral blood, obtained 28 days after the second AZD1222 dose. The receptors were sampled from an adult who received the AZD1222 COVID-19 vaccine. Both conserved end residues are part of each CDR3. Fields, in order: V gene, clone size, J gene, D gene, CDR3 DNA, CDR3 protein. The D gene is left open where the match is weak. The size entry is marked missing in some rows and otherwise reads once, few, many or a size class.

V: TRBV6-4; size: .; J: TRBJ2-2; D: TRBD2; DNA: TGTGCCAGCAGTGACGAGGCTAGCGGGCAACCCACGAACACCGGGGAGCTGTTTTTT; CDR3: CASSDEASGQPTNTGELFF
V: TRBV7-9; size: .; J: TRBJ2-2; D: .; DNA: TGTGCCAGCAGCTTAGTAGGAGGAGGGACCGGGGAGCTGTTTTTT; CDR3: CASSLVGGGTGELFF
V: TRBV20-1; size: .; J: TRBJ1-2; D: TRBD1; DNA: TGCAGTGCCGGACAGGGGGATGGCTACACCTTC; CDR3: CSAGQGDGYTF
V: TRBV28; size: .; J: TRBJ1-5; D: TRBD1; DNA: TGTGCCAGCAGCCCCCTGACAGGGGGATATCAGCCCCAGCATTTT; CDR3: CASSPLTGGYQPQHF
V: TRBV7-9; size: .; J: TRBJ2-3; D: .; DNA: TGTGCCAGCAGCTTAGGGACCGTTAACACAGATACGCAGTATTTT; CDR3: CASSLGTVNTDTQYF
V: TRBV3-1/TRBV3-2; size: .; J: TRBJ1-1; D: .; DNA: TGTGCCAGCAGCCAAGGAGACGGGGGGAGAGCTTTCTTT; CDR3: CASSQGDGGRAFF
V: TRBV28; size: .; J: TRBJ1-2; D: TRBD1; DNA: TGTGCCAGCAGTCACACAGGGGAGCGGGGCTACACCTTC; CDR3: CASSHTGERGYTF
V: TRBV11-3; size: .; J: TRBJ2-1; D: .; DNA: TGTGCCAGCAGCTTAGGCGGGGCTGAGCAGTTCTTC; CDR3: CASSLGGAEQFF
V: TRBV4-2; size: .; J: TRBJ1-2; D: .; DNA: TGTGCCAGCAGCCAAGAAACAGGCCAAAACTATGGCTACACCTTC; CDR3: CASSQETGQNYGYTF
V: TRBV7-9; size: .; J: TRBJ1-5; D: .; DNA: TGTGCCAGCAGCTTAGACGGCAATCAGCCCCAGCATTTT; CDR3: CASSLDGNQPQHF
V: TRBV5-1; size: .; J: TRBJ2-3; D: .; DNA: TGCGCCAGCAGATTAGAGGGGACAGATACGCAGTATTTT; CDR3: CASRLEGTDTQYF
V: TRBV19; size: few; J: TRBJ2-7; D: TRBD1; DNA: TGTGCCACCCTGGGGACAGGGTTCAGCGAGCAGTACTTC; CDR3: CATLGTGFSEQYF
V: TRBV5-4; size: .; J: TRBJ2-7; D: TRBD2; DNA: TGTGCCAGCAGCTCGGGAGTGGGTGGGAGGGCCAATGACGAGCAGTACTTC; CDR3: CASSSGVGGRANDEQYF
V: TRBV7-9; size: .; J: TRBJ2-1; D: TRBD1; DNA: TGTGCCAGCAACGACCAGGGGGCCAATGAGCAGTTCTTC; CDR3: CASNDQGANEQFF
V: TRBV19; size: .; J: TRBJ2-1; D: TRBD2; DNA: TGTGCCAGTAGTCCGTTAGCGGGAGGGGGTAGCAATGAGCAGTTCTTC; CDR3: CASSPLAGGGSNEQFF
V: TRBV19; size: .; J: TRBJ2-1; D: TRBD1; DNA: TGTGCCAGTAGTGGAGGGACAGGCTCCTACAATGAGCAGTTCTTC; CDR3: CASSGGTGSYNEQFF
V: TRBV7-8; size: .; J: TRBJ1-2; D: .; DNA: TGTGCCAGCAGCTTAGAGCGGCGAGACTTCTTC; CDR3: CASSLERRDFF
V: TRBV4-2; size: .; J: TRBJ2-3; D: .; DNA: TGTGCCAGCAGCCAAGATTTCGGCGAAGATACGCAGTATTTT; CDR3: CASSQDFGEDTQYF
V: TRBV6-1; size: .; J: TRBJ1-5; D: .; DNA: TGTGCCAGCAGTGAAGTATATAGCAATCAGCCCCAGCATTTT; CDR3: CASSEVYSNQPQHF
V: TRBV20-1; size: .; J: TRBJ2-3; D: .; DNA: TGCAGTGCTAGAGGAGATACGCAGTATTTT; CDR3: CSARGDTQYF
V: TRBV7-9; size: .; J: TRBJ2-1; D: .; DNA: TGTGCCAGCAGCGCGAATAACTGGCAGTTCTTC; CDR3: CASSANNWQFF
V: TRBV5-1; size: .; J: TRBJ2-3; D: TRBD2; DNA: TGCGCCAGCAGCTTGCTACTAGCGGGGGTGGGCACAGATACGCAGTATTTT; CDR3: CASSLLLAGVGTDTQYF
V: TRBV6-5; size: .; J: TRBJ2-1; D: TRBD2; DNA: TGTGCCAGCAGGGCCCTAGCGGTTGTTAACAATGAGCAGTTCTTC; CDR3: CASRALAVVNNEQFF
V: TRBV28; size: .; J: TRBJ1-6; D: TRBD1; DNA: TGTGCCAGCAGTAGGGACAGGGGGGATAATTCACCCCTCCACTTT; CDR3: CASSRDRGDNSPLHF
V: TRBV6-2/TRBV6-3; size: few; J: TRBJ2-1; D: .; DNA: TGTGCCAGCAGTTACTCGATATCAGTGTTCTTC; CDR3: CASSYSISVFF
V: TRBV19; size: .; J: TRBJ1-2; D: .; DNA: TGTGCCAGTAGCAGAACGGGGACGAACTATGGCTACACCTTC; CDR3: CASSRTGTNYGYTF
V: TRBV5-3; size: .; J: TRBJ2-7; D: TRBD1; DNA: TGTGCCAGAAGCCCGACGGGACAGGGCCTCTACGAGCAGTACTTC; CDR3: CARSPTGQGLYEQYF
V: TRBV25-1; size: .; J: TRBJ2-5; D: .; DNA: TGTGCCAGCCCTGACAGTCTCCAAGAGACCCAGTACTTC; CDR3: CASPDSLQETQYF
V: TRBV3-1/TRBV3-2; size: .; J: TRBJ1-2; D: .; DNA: TGTGCCAGCAGCCAAGGCGGGCAGGTCTTCTATGGCTACACCTTC; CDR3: CASSQGGQVFYGYTF
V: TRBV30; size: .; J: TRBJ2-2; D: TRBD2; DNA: TGTGCCTGGAGACTAGCGGCGAACACCGGGGAGCTGTTTTTT; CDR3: CAWRLAANTGELFF
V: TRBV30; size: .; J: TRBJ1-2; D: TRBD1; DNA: TGTGCCTGGAGTATCGGGGGACAGGGTTTTTTCGGCTACACCTTC; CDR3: CAWSIGGQGFFGYTF
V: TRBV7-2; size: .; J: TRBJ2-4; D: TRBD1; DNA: TGTGCCAGCAGCCCAAGACAGGGGAGGAACATTCAGTACTTC; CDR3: CASSPRQGRNIQYF
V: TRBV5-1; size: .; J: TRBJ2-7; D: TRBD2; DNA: TGCGCCAGCAGCTTGGTTGGAGCGGGAACCTACGAGCAGTACTTC; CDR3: CASSLVGAGTYEQYF
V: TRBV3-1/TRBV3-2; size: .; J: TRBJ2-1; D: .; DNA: TGTGCCAGCAGCCAAGATCAGGTAGTACGTGAGCAGTTCTTC; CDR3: CASSQDQVVREQFF
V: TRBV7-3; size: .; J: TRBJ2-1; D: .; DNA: TGTGCCAGCAGCCTCAACGGGGGTGAGCAGTTCTTC; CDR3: CASSLNGGEQFF
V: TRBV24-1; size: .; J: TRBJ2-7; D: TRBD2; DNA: TGTGCCACCAGTGACCCAGGAGCGGGGACCTCCTACGAGCAGTACTTC; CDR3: CATSDPGAGTSYEQYF
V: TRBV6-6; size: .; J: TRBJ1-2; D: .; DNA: TGTGCCAGCAGTCGCTCGGGTAACCAATATGGCTACACCTTC; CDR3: CASSRSGNQYGYTF
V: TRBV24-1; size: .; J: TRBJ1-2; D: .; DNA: TGTGCCACCAGTGATTCTGACTTCTATGGCTACACCTTC; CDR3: CATSDSDFYGYTF
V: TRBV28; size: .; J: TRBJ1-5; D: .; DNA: TGTGCCAGCAGTAGCCCGAGCTTCGGTCATCAGCCCCAGCATTTT; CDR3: CASSSPSFGHQPQHF
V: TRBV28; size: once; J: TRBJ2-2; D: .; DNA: TGTGCCAGCAGTTCCTCTCCCGTGGGCACCGGGGAGCTGTTTTTT; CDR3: CASSSSPVGTGELFF
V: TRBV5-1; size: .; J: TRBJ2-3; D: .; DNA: TGCGCCAGCAGCCCTCGGCTAACAGATACGCAGTATTTT; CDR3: CASSPRLTDTQYF
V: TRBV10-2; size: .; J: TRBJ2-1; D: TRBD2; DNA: TGCGCCAGCAGTCCCTCCCCCGGGACTAGCGGGAGAGGCAATGAGCAGTTCTTC; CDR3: CASSPSPGTSGRGNEQFF
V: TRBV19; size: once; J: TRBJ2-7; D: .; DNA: TGTGCCAGTAGTATAGGGCAGTTGAACGAGCAGTACTTC; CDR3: CASSIGQLNEQYF
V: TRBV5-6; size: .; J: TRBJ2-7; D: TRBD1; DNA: TGTGCCAGCAGCTTAGACTGGACAGGGAGATACGAGCAGTACTTC; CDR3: CASSLDWTGRYEQYF
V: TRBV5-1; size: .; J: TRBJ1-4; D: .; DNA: TGCGCCAGCAGCATTGACAGGCGGGATGAAAAACTGTTTTTT; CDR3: CASSIDRRDEKLFF
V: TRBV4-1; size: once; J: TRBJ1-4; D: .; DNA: TGCGCCAGCAGCCCCAACAGGGTCTCTAATGAAAAACTGTTTTTT; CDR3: CASSPNRVSNEKLFF
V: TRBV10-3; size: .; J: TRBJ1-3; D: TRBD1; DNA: TGTGCCATCAGTGAGTTAAGACAGGGGGAATCTGGAAACACCATATATTTT; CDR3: CAISELRQGESGNTIYF
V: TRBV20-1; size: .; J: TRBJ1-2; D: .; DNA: TGCAGTGCTAGTATACCGGCCCAGGACTATGGCTACACCTTC; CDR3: CSASIPAQDYGYTF
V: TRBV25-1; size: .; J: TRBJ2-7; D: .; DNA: TGTGCCAGCAACCTCCGAGAGACTTCGAGCTACGAGCAGTACTTC; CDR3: CASNLRETSSYEQYF
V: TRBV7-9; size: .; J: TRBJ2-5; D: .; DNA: TGTGCCAGCAGGGGCACAGGGACAGAGACCCAGTACTTC; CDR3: CASRGTGTETQYF
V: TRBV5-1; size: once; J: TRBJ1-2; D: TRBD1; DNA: TGCGCCAGCAGCCTGGGACAGGGGAACTATGGCTACACCTTC; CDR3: CASSLGQGNYGYTF
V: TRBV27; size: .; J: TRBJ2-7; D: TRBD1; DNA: TGTGCCAGTAAGTTGCCAGGGGGCCACGAGCAGTACTTC; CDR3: CASKLPGGHEQYF
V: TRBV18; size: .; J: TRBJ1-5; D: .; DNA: TGTGCCAGCTCACCAGATCAGAATCAGCCCCAGCATTTT; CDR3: CASSPDQNQPQHF
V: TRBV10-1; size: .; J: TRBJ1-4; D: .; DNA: TGCGCCAGCAGTGTAGGTCCCGCTTGGGAAAAACTGTTTTTT; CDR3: CASSVGPAWEKLFF
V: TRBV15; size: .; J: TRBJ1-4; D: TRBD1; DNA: TGTGCCACCAGCAGGGGACAGGGCGGACTTGAAAAACTGTTTTTT; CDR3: CATSRGQGGLEKLFF
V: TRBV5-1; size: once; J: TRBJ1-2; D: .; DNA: TGCGCCAGCAGCACTGACAGCGGGAACTATGGCTACACCTTC; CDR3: CASSTDSGNYGYTF
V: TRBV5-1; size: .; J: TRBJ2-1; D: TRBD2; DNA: TGCGCCAGCAGCTTGGCCGGCGGGGGGAGCTCCTACAATGAGCAGTTCTTC; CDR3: CASSLAGGGSSYNEQFF
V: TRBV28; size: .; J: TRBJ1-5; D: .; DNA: TGTGCCAGCACTGGACGGCCTAGCAATCAGCCCCAGCATTTT; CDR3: CASTGRPSNQPQHF
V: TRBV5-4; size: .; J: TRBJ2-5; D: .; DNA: TGTGCCAGCAGCTCCGTCCCTACCGGAGCTAAAGAGACCCAGTACTTC; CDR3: CASSSVPTGAKETQYF